This T cell receptor beta chain emerged from a study of cytomegalovirus exposure and HLA in healthy donors. Method: immunoSEQ multiplex PCR; TCRdb's copy keeps in-frame clones and lacks some. The data show about 100,000 clones, with around 85% seen just once and roughly 3% held by the top ten. Sequences were obtained from PBMCs. The receptor's source is a woman between 18 and 30 years old in good health and CMV-seronegative.

For the CDR3, the DNA is TGCGCCAGCAGCTTGGTTACAGGGAAAAACGAGCAGTACTTC. Amino acid sequence: CASSLVTGKNEQYF. The chain couples TRBV5-1 to TRBJ2-7, with D possibly being TRBD1 (6 bases). Trimming stripped 0 bases from V and 5 bases from J, with 12 bases between. This CDR3 is built from 14 residues. Germline CDR1 SGHRS, CDR2 YFSETQ.